This T cell receptor (beta chain) emerged from a study of shared clonotypes between healthy human individuals. Findings and limits, study-wide: Generation probability values for non-shared clonotypes were lower than those for clonotypes shared by all four donors. Owing to a small donor count, the genetic and exposure-history diversity represented was limited.

For each subset, genomic DNA was distributed in equal portions over several immunoSEQ plates. Some clones are missing from TCRdb's copy, which holds only in-frame ones; the method was immunoSEQ multiplex PCR. Here the sample spans about 1 million clones, around 76% being singletons. CDR1 and CDR2 (germline): SGHTA, FQGNSA. The CDR3 consists of 13 residues. V was trimmed by 7 bases and J by 3 bases, leaving 12 bases between them. Concerning this clone itself: Antigen unknown.

The source of this sequence is a man aged 18 to 29 in good health. The chain combines TRBV7-2 with TRBJ1-1; D gene unclear. Sequenced input: memory CD4+ T cells sorted from blood. The subset here: CD45RA-negative fraction. CDR3 sequence: CASTKALHTEAFF. The CDR3 DNA sequence: TGTGCCAGCACCAAAGCGCTCCACACTGAAGCTTTCTTT.